Sequencing of this T cell receptor (beta chain) was carried out in a study of OX40 agonist ivuxolimab in advanced cancers. The wider study: The patients received agonistic anti-OX40 (CD134) antibody ivuxolimab. Two patients with cutaneous melanoma and one with hepatocellular carcinoma, three in total, showed partial responses. General study results and limits: Clonal expansion was seen in CD4+ and CD8+ blood T cells by week 6 at 0.1 to 3.0 mg/kg.

About this clone itself: Its antigen is unidentified.

Autoimmune disease history or systemic immunosuppression disqualified patients. The protocol was immunoSEQ multiplex PCR, while the TCRdb copy is restricted to in-frame clones and leaves out a portion. The table lists 90,000 to 100,000 clones, approximately 90% of them singletons. This CDR3 spans 16 amino acids. V lost 0 bases and J lost 4, with 14 bases in between. CDR1 SGHNT and CDR2 YYREEE come from the germline V gene (reference sequence). V is TRBV5-4 and J is TRBJ2-1, with a tentative D call TRBD1 (5 bases). The source of this sequence is an adult with an advanced solid tumor such as melanoma, head and neck, liver or kidney cancer. Sequenced material: CD4+ or CD8+ T cells sorted from blood, taken in a trial of the OX40 agonist ivuxolimab. This CDR3 is CASSLGAPAGYNEQFF. The DNA of the CDR3 is TGTGCCAGCAGCTTGGGGGCCCCTGCAGGGTACAATGAGCAGTTCTTC.